The 25 T cell receptor beta chains below come from one sample, sequenced in a study of CD8+ T cells in alopecia areata. The treatment: oral pan-JAK inhibitor, 5-10 mg twice daily. RNA was isolated and reverse transcribed to cDNA, the sequencing template. Clones were sequenced by immunoSEQ multiplex PCR, and TCRdb holds only the in-frame ones, with some missing. The sample shows nearly 95,000 clones, about two thirds of them seen only once. This sample comprised CD8+ T cells sorted from blood, obtained at week 44, from a patient treated with tofacitinib. The receptors come from a human donor with alopecia areata.

This chain joins TRBV13 and TRBJ2-7; D is perhaps TRBD1 (6 bases). The CDR3 consists of 15 residues. The V and J ends lost 4 bases and 0 bases respectively, with 13 bases between them. CDR1 and CDR2 (germline): PRHDT, FYEKMQ (reference sequence). This CDR3 is CASSSEGTLSYEQYF. Here the CDR3 DNA reads TGTGCCAGCAGCTCCGAGGGGACACTCTCCTACGAGCAGTACTTC. The entire variable domain, with the rest obtained from reference TRBV13 and TRBJ2-7, is as follows: AAGVIQSPRHLIKEKRETATLKCYPIPRHDTVYWYQQGPGQDPQFLISFYEKMQSDKGSIPDRFSAQQFSDYHSELNMSSLELGDSALYFCASSSEGTLSYEQYFGPGTRLTVT.

This chain links TRBV27 with TRBJ2-7, with D perhaps matching TRBD2 (6 bases). V was trimmed by 8 bases and J by 4 bases, leaving 15 bases between them. CDR1 MNHEY and CDR2 SMNVEV come from the germline V gene (reference sequence). This CDR3 has 13 amino acids. The CDR3 sequence: CASGTGSGYEQYF. CDR3 in DNA: TGTGCCAGCGGGACGGGGAGCGGGTACGAGCAGTACTTC.

This chain uses TRBV5-6 with TRBJ1-5; TRBD1 is a possible D gene (6 bases). This CDR3 comprises 13 residues. Per germline, CDR1 SGHDT and CDR2 YYEEEE. V was trimmed by 4 bases and J by 5 bases, leaving 10 bases between them. The CDR3 DNA sequence: TGTGCCAGCAGCCAGGGGACCTATCAGCCCCAGCATTTT. Its translation: CASSQGTYQPQHF.

This chain links TRBV4-3 with TRBJ2-7; D is tentatively TRBD1 or TRBD2 (6 bases each). Germline-derived CDR1 and CDR2 are LGHNA and YSLEER. The V end was cut by 3 bases, the J end by 2 bases, with 14 bases between. The length of the CDR3 is 15 residues. CDR3 nucleotide sequence: TGCGCCAGCAGCCAGGACAGATGGGAGGCCTACGAGCAGTACTTC. This encodes CASSQDRWEAYEQYF.

This clone was picked up a small number of times. The rearrangement uses TRBV29-1 and TRBJ1-2; 10 nucleotides agree with TRBD1. With 6 bases clipped from V and 8 bases from J, the junction kept 9 bases outside the gene matches. The CDR3 is 13 residues long. Germline V CDR1 and CDR2: SQVTM, ANQGSEA. The CDR3 region is CSVVDRGERGYTF. The CDR3 coding sequence is TGCAGCGTCGTGGACAGGGGGGAGAGGGGCTACACCTTC.

The sample holds a few counts of this clone. The chain is built from TRBV4-3 and TRBJ1-2; no clear D. Between the trimmed V and J ends, which lost 5 bases and 0 bases, there was a span of 19 bases. CDR1 and CDR2 from the germline V gene are LGHNA and YSLEER. The CDR3 runs 17 residues. CDR3 DNA: TGCGCCAGCAGCTCCTCCCTGAGGGTGGGAGCTAACTATGGCTACACCTTC. This codes for CASSSSLRVGANYGYTF.

Notes on this clone: Other DNA sequences in the same sample also yield this CDR3. V is TRBV30 and J is TRBJ2-7; 7 bases align to TRBD2. V dropped 0 bases and J dropped 3; count of bases not matched to a gene: 8. CDR3 size: 15 residues. From germline, CDR1 is GTSNPN and CDR2 SVGIG (reference sequence). The CDR3 bases are TGTGCCTGGAGTGTGGGCACGGGGGGTGACTACGAGCAGTACTTC. Amino acid sequence: CAWSVGTGGDYEQYF. The complete variable domain, with remaining parts taken from reference TRBV30 and TRBJ2-7, reads SQTIHQWPATLVQPVGSPLSLECTVEGTSNPNLYWYRQAAGRGLQLLFYSVGIGQISSEVPQNLSASRPQDRQFILSSKKLLLSDSGFYLCAWSVGTGGDYEQYFGPGTRLTVT.

The chain uses TRBV29-1 and TRBJ2-2; D is uncertain. V lost 4 bases and J lost 7, with 7 bases in between. CDR1 is SQVTM and CDR2 is ANQGSEA in the germline V gene. This CDR3 is built from 11 residues. CDR3 sequence (DNA): TGCAGCGTTGTTGATAGCGGGGAGCTGTTTTTT. This gives the protein CSVVDSGELFF.

This clone was detected only once. This chain uses TRBV10-1 with TRBJ2-1; D not resolved. Trimming removed 2 bases at V and 8 bases at J, with 10 bases between. This CDR3 is 13 amino acids long. Germline CDR1 WNHNN, CDR2 SYGVQD (reference sequence). In nucleotides, the CDR3 is TGCGCCAGCAGTGAGATCCGCAACCATGAGCAGTTCTTC. It codes for CASSEIRNHEQFF.

J is TRBJ1-1 and V is TRBV19, with D possibly matching TRBD1 (5 bases). The length of the CDR3 is 11 residues. Trimming shortened V by 8 bases and J by 4 bases, and 8 bases separated the two germline ends. The germline V gene has CDR1 LNHDA and CDR2 SQIVND (reference sequence). CDR3 nucleotides: TGTGCCAGTGGTAGGGGCACTGAAGCTTTCTTT. Its translation: CASGRGTEAFF.

The chain has TRBV7-3 and TRBJ1-2, with TRBD1 matching 9 bases. The CDR3 has 15 amino acids. Germline V CDR1 and CDR2: SGHTA, FQGTGA. Trimming took 5 bases from V and 4 from J; bases not matched to a gene: 8. DNA of the CDR3: TGTGCCAGCAGCCCCCGGGACAGGGTGTTCTATGGCTACACCTTC. Its protein product is CASSPRDRVFYGYTF.

This sequence joins TRBV10-3 and TRBJ2-1; 7 bases are shared with TRBD1. The V gene's germline CDR1 is ENHRY and CDR2 SYGVKD. This CDR3 region has 12 residues. Germline trimming cut 5 bases from V and 10 bases from J; bases unmatched to any gene: 5. In DNA, the CDR3 is TGTGCCATCAGTTATACAGGGGAAGAGCAGTTCTTC. It translates to CAISYTGEEQFF.

The chain is built from TRBV5-6 and TRBJ2-2; the D gene is possibly TRBD1 (7 bases). The V gene's germline CDR1 is SGHDT and CDR2 YYEEEE. The CDR3 runs to 16 residues. The germline V and J ends were trimmed by 1 base and 5 bases, with 15 bases remaining between them. CDR3 DNA sequence: TGTGCCAGCAGCTTGCAGGGGGGCGACACAACCGGGGAGCTGTTTTTT. This gives the protein CASSLQGGDTTGELFF.

The chain combines TRBV7-6 with TRBJ2-5; 8 nucleotides align to TRBD2. With V trimmed by 1 base and J by 0 bases, 1 base remained unmatched. Germline loops: CDR1 SGHVS, CDR2 FNYEAQ. The CDR3 sequence is 15 residues long. Here the CDR3 reads CASSLGAGDQETQYF. In DNA, the CDR3 is TGTGCCAGCAGCTTAGGAGCGGGGGACCAAGAGACCCAGTACTTC.

The CDR3 is CASSFQGAGANVLTF. CDR3 bases: TGTGCCAGTAGTTTCCAGGGGGCTGGGGCCAACGTCCTGACTTTC. V gene TRBV19 combines with J gene TRBJ2-6; 7 positions agree with TRBD1. The V and J ends lost 5 bases and 2 bases, in that order; junction bases with no gene match: 3. Germline CDR1 is LNHDA and CDR2 is SQIVND (reference sequence). The CDR3 consists of 15 residues. The full variable domain, completed using reference TRBV19 and TRBJ2-6, is DGGITQSPKYLFRKEGQNVTLSCEQNLNHDAMYWYRQDPGQGLRLIYYSQIVNDFQKGDIAEGYSVSREKKESFPLTVTSAQKNPTAFYLCASSFQGAGANVLTFGAGSRLTVL.

This rearrangement joins TRBV13 to TRBJ2-3; tentative D call: TRBD2 (5 bases). Germline V CDR1 and CDR2: PRHDT, FYEKMQ (reference sequence). V was pared by 5 bases and J by 2 bases, with 17 bases between. CDR3 length: 16 amino acids. In nucleotides, the CDR3 is TGTGCCAGCAGCATACGCGAGGGCCAATTCACAGATACGCAGTATTTT. This sequence encodes CASSIREGQFTDTQYF.

The chain employs TRBV13 and TRBJ1-1; 8 nucleotides align to TRBD1. The CDR3 is 19 residues long. Germline V CDR1 and CDR2: PRHDT, FYEKMQ (reference sequence). Trimming removed 5 bases from V and 9 bases from J; junction bases left unmatched: 26. The CDR3 DNA reads TGTGCCAGCAGCCCAAAGCTGGACAGGGATGAGGGCCTGGGGGTCAAAGCTTTCTTT. It specifies CASSPKLDRDEGLGVKAFF.

This clone was recorded a few times. CDR3 sequence reads: CASSSSGFQETQYF. Here the CDR3 DNA reads TGTGCCAGCAGCTCGTCCGGTTTTCAAGAGACCCAGTACTTC. The chain links TRBV14 to TRBJ2-5; no reliable D call. The germline V gene encodes CDR1 SGHDN and CDR2 FVKESK. V dropped 5 bases and J dropped 2 bases, with 12 bases sitting between them. The CDR3 runs 14 residues.

J is TRBJ2-7 and V is TRBV13; D gene uncertain. V dropped 1 base and J dropped 1 base, with 5 bases sitting between them. This CDR3 is built from 13 residues. The V gene's germline CDR1 is PRHDT and CDR2 FYEKMQ (reference sequence). The CDR3 is CASSLETSYEQYF. CDR3 bases: TGTGCCAGCAGCTTAGAGACTTCCTACGAGCAGTACTTC. Combining the CDR3 with reference TRBV13 and TRBJ2-7 gives the whole variable domain AAGVIQSPRHLIKEKRETATLKCYPIPRHDTVYWYQQGPGQDPQFLISFYEKMQSDKGSIPDRFSAQQFSDYHSELNMSSLELGDSALYFCASSLETSYEQYFGPGTRLTVT.

This chain links TRBV10-3 with TRBJ2-5; D not resolved. The DNA end favors TRBJ2-7, so the J call may be wrong. Germline CDR1 is ENHRY and CDR2 is SYGVKD. This CDR3 comprises 11 residues. In DNA form, the CDR3 reads TGTGCCATCAGTACCAACTACGAGCAGTACTTC. Its translation: CAISTNYEQYF.

With regard to this clone: Other DNA sequences in the same sample also yield this CDR3. This rearrangement joins TRBV29-1 to TRBJ2-2; D unclear. This CDR3 is built from 12 residues. CDR1 SQVTM and CDR2 ANQGSEA come from the germline V gene. The V end was cut by 3 bases, the J end by 0 bases, with 2 bases between. CDR3 DNA sequence: TGCAGCGTTGATTCGAACACCGGGGAGCTGTTTTTT. Translation: CSVDSNTGELFF.

The genes are TRBV7-2 and TRBJ2-1, with TRBD2 matching over 7 bases. J gave up 2 bases and V 1 base, and 5 bases lay outside the gene matches. In germline, CDR1 is SGHTA, CDR2 FQGNSA. The CDR3 contains 16 residues. In DNA, the CDR3 is TGTGCCAGCAGCTTAGGCGGGGGTAAGGCCTACAATGAGCAGTTCTTC. It yields the protein CASSLGGGKAYNEQFF.

J is TRBJ1-5 and V is TRBV7-9, with a tentative D call TRBD1 (5 bases). V was trimmed by 5 bases and J by 4 bases, leaving 12 bases between them. The CDR3 has 14 residues. Germline V gives CDR1 SEHNR, CDR2 FQNEAQ (reference sequence). As DNA, the CDR3 is TGTGCCAGCAGCGTAGTACAGGCGAATCAGCCCCAGCATTTT. Encoded protein: CASSVVQANQPQHF.

This clone has more than one count but fewer than ten. CDR3 residues: CASSFNRGEADTQYF. As DNA, the CDR3 is TGTGCCAGCAGCTTTAACAGGGGGGAAGCAGATACGCAGTATTTT. V is TRBV7-6 and J is TRBJ2-3, with 8 bases matching TRBD1. The CDR3 consists of 15 residues. V shed 3 bases and J 4 bases; nucleotides not matched to a gene: 6. Germline assignment: CDR1 SGHVS and CDR2 FNYEAQ.

This clone was recorded a few times. V is TRBV2 and J is TRBJ2-1, with D possibly being TRBD1 (5 bases). V was clipped by 4 bases and J by 3 bases, with 13 bases between them. This CDR3 contains 15 residues. CDR1 is SNHLY, CDR2 FYNNEI, per germline. For the CDR3, the DNA is TGTGCCAGCAGTGTAGGTACAGGCGGCTACAATGAGCAGTTCTTC. It specifies CASSVGTGGYNEQFF.